Listed below are T cell receptor beta chains from one sample, sequenced in a study of cytomegalovirus exposure and HLA in healthy donors. The table came from immunoSEQ multiplex PCR; TCRdb's copy has only in-frame clones and leaves some out. The table lists about 97,000 clones, 73% of them singletons. The sample taken for sequencing was PBMCs. These receptors were taken from a man aged 40-49 years in good health and CMV-seronegative. The CDR3 runs from the conserved cysteine through the conserved F or W. A D gene is named only where the DNA matches it firmly. Size tells how often a clone was seen (once, few, many) or the class of an expanded clone, and some rows leave it out.

j_call d_call clone_size v_call cdr3_aa cdr3_nt
TRBJ1-2 TRBD1 - TRBV5-6 CASSLGQGAPDYGYTF TGTGCCAGCAGCTTGGGACAGGGGGCGCCGGACTATGGCTACACCTTC
TRBJ2-1 TRBD2 - TRBV4-1 CASSQLAASQFSYNEQFF TGCGCCAGCAGCCAACTAGCGGCGTCCCAATTCTCCTACAATGAGCAGTTCTTC
TRBJ2-1 TRBD2 - TRBV30 CAWSPALAGGNEQFF TGTGCCTGGAGTCCTGCCCTAGCGGGGGGCAATGAGCAGTTCTTC
TRBJ2-3 TRBD2 few TRBV29-1 CSVRGLAGDGDTQYF TGCAGCGTTAGAGGACTAGCGGGGGATGGAGATACGCAGTATTTT
TRBJ1-1 - few TRBV5-1 CASSPSGGTEAFF TGCGCCAGCAGCCCCTCGGGGGGCACTGAAGCTTTCTTT
TRBJ1-2 - - TRBV4-3 CASSQEGGLWSYGYTF TGCGCCAGCAGCCAAGAGGGGGGACTATGGAGCTATGGCTACACCTTC
TRBJ2-7 - - TRBV29-1 CSVYRTESSYEQYF TGCAGCGTTTATCGGACAGAGAGCTCCTACGAGCAGTACTTC
TRBJ2-7 - - TRBV6-5 CASSSPATNSYEQYF TGTGCCAGCAGTTCCCCGGCAACTAACTCCTACGAGCAGTACTTC
TRBJ2-6 - - TRBV7-3 CASSPGSLLSGANVLTF TGTGCCAGCAGCCCCGGGTCTCTACTCTCTGGGGCCAACGTCCTGACTTTC
TRBJ1-1 - - TRBV6-1 CASSELELVTEAFF TGTGCCAGCAGTGAACTTGAGCTGGTCACTGAAGCTTTCTTT
TRBJ2-3 - - TRBV5-4 CASSFSGMITDTQYF TGTGCCAGCAGCTTTTCGGGTATGATCACAGATACGCAGTATTTT
TRBJ1-6 - few TRBV7-9 CASSAGHRISSYNSPLHF TGTGCCAGCAGCGCAGGACACCGAATATCCTCCTATAATTCACCCCTCCACTTT
TRBJ2-2 - - TRBV7-2 CASSATPGLVTGELFF TGTGCCAGCAGCGCGACCCCGGGTCTAGTCACCGGGGAGCTGTTTTTT
TRBJ1-2 - - TRBV10-3 CAITREGGYTF TGTGCCATCACTCGAGAGGGCGGCTACACCTTC
TRBJ1-1 - once TRBV27 CASSWGMNTEAFF TGTGCCAGCAGTTGGGGCATGAACACTGAAGCTTTCTTT
TRBJ2-7 - - TRBV7-2 CASSRGQGSSTYEQYF TGTGCCAGCAGCCGAGGGCAGGGGTCATCGACCTACGAGCAGTACTTC
TRBJ1-1 - - TRBV27 CASSPRTVVTEAFF TGTGCCAGCAGCCCCCGGACAGTTGTCACTGAAGCTTTCTTT
TRBJ1-1 TRBD1 once TRBV5-1 CASSLGTDWTEAFF TGCGCCAGCAGCTTAGGGACAGATTGGACTGAAGCTTTCTTT
TRBJ1-2 TRBD1 - TRBV7-9 CASSDDLRGNYGYTF TGTGCCAGCAGCGACGACCTCAGGGGGAACTATGGCTACACCTTC
TRBJ1-2 - - TRBV6-4 CASRRGGYTF TGTGCCAGCAGAAGGGGTGGCTACACCTTC
TRBJ2-7 TRBD1 - TRBV7-8 CASSSDRGRNEQYF TGTGCCAGCAGCTCCGACAGGGGGCGGAACGAGCAGTACTTC
TRBJ2-3 TRBD1 few TRBV29-1 CSVNTGGAVDTQYF TGCAGCGTTAACACAGGGGGCGCGGTAGATACGCAGTATTTT
TRBJ2-1 TRBD2 - TRBV5-1 CASSGPSGEDEQFF TGCGCCAGCAGCGGGCCTAGCGGGGAGGATGAGCAGTTCTTC
TRBJ2-5 - - TRBV10-3 CATRTGSWETQYF TGTGCCACCCGAACAGGGTCATGGGAGACCCAGTACTTC
TRBJ2-1 - - TRBV7-9 CASSLLVSYEQFF TGTGCCAGCAGCTTACTAGTATCGTATGAGCAGTTCTTC
TRBJ2-7 TRBD2 - TRBV15 CATSRGLAELYEQYF TGTGCCACCAGCAGGGGACTAGCGGAGCTATACGAGCAGTACTTC
TRBJ2-1 TRBD1 - TRBV5-1 CASSRDRYNEQFF TGCGCCAGCAGCAGGGACAGATACAATGAGCAGTTCTTC
TRBJ2-3 - - TRBV5-1 CASSLAQSTDTQYF TGCGCCAGCAGCTTGGCACAGAGCACAGATACGCAGTATTTT
TRBJ2-7 TRBD2 once TRBV10-3 CAIRPKTSGGYEQYF TGTGCCATCAGGCCAAAGACTAGCGGGGGGTACGAGCAGTACTTC
TRBJ2-1 TRBD2 - TRBV6-1 CASSTPWTSEQFF TGTGCCAGCAGCACACCCTGGACTAGCGAGCAGTTCTTC
TRBJ1-5 - - TRBV30 CAWAGNSNQPQHF TGTGCCTGGGCAGGGAATAGCAATCAGCCCCAGCATTTT
TRBJ2-2 - - TRBV21-1 CASSQSPKRGNPPPRHPGELFF TGTGCCAGCTCCCAGAGCCCCAAGCGGGGAAACCCACCGCCCCGACATCCGGGGGAGCTGTTTTTT
TRBJ1-4 TRBD1 - TRBV4-3 CASSDRTGGTNEKLFF TGCGCCAGCAGCGATCGAACAGGGGGCACTAATGAAAAACTGTTTTTT
TRBJ2-1 - - TRBV6-5 CASSRDSYNEQFF TGTGCCAGCAGCCGGGATTCCTACAATGAGCAGTTCTTC
TRBJ2-3 - - TRBV5-1 CASSLISTDTQYF TGCGCCAGCAGCTTGATCAGTACAGATACGCAGTATTTT
TRBJ1-1 TRBD1 - TRBV6-1 CASLQGVGTEAFF TGTGCCAGCCTCCAGGGGGTCGGCACTGAAGCTTTCTTT
TRBJ2-1 - - TRBV5-1 CASSLGQGGTYNEQFF TGCGCCAGCAGCTTGGGGCAGGGCGGAACCTACAATGAGCAGTTCTTC
TRBJ2-3 - - TRBV11-2 CASSFLTRGAGTDTQYF TGTGCCAGCAGCTTCTTGACCCGGGGGGCCGGTACAGATACGCAGTATTTT
TRBJ1-1 TRBD1 - TRBV7-2 CASSVHRGNTEAFF TGTGCCAGCAGCGTTCACAGGGGTAACACTGAAGCCTTCTTT
TRBJ1-3 - - TRBV6-5 CASSYEGSGNTIYF TGTGCCAGCAGTTACGAGGGCTCTGGAAACACCATATATTTT
TRBJ1-4 - - TRBV5-1 CASSLGTDSRGEKLFF TGCGCCAGCAGCTTGGGAACCGACAGCAGAGGTGAAAAACTGTTTTTT
TRBJ2-7 TRBD1 - TRBV6-1 CASSEAPGTGAYEQYF TGTGCCAGCAGTGAAGCCCCCGGGACAGGGGCCTACGAGCAGTACTTC
TRBJ2-7 - few TRBV5-6 CASSFEGGGEQYF TGTGCCAGCAGCTTCGAAGGAGGTGGCGAGCAGTACTTC
TRBJ1-1 TRBD1 - TRBV5-1 CASSLAGQGNTEAFF TGCGCCAGCAGCTTGGCGGGACAGGGGAACACTGAAGCTTTCTTT
TRBJ1-2 - - TRBV27 CASSFEGPFSDGYTF TGTGCCAGCAGTTTCGAGGGCCCCTTTAGCGATGGCTACACCTTC
TRBJ2-1 - - TRBV2 CASSELVTEQFF TGTGCCAGCAGTGAACTAGTGACTGAGCAGTTCTTC
TRBJ2-3 - - TRBV4-1 CASSPLGTIKNTQYF TGCGCCAGCAGCCCCCTTGGGACAATCAAAAATACGCAGTATTTT
TRBJ2-7 - - TRBV5-1 CASSLAPGAYEQYF TGCGCCAGCAGCTTGGCCCCAGGGGCCTACGAGCAGTACTTC